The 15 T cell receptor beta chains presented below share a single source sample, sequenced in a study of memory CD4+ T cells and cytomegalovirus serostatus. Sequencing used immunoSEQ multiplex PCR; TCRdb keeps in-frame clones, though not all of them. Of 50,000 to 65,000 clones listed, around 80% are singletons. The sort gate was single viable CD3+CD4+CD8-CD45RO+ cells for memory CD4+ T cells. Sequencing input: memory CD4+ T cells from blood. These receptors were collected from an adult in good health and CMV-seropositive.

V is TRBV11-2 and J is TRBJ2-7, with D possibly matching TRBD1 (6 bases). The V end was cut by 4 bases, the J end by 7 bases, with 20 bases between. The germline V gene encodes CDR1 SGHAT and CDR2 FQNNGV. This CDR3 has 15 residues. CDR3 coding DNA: TGTGCCAGCAGCTCCTCACCGGGACACTCAGGGGAGCAGTACTTC. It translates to CASSSSPGHSGEQYF.

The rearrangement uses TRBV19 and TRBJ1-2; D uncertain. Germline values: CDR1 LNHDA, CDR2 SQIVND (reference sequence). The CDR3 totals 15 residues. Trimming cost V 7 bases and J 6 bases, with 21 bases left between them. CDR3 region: CASMMGRAAYDGYTF. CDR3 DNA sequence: TGTGCCAGTATGATGGGTCGGGCAGCCTACGATGGCTACACCTTC.

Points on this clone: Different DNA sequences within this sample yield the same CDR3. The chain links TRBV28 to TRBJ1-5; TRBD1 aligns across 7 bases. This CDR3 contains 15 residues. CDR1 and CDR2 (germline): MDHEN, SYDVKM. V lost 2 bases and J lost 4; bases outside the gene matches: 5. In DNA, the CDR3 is TGTGCCAGCAGTTTAACAGGGGCCCGAAATCAGCCCCAGCATTTT. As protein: CASSLTGARNQPQHF.

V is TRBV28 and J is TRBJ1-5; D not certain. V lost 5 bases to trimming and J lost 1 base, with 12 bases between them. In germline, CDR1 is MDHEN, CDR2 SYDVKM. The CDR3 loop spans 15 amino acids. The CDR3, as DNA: TGTGCCAGCAGTCCGAAGCTAGGGAGCAATCAGCCCCAGCATTTT. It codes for CASSPKLGSNQPQHF.

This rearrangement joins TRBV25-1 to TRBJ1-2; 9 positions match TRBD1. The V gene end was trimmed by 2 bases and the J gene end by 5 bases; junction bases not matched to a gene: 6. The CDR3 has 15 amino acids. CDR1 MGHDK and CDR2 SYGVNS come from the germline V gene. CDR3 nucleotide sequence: TGTGCCAGCAGTGAAGCGAACAGGGGGCGTTATGGCTACACCTTC. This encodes CASSEANRGRYGYTF.

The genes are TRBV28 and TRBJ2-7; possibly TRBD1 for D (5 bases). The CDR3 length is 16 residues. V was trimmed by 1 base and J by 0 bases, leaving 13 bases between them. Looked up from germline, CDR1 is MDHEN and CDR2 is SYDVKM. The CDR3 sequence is CASSLSWGTISYEQYF. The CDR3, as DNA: TGTGCCAGCAGTTTATCCTGGGGCACTATCTCCTACGAGCAGTACTTC.

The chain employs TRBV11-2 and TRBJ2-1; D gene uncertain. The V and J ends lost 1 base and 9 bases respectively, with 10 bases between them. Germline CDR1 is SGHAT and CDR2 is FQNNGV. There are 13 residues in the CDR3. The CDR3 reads CASSLVGHGEQFF. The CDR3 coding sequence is TGTGCCAGCAGCTTAGTGGGTCACGGTGAGCAGTTCTTC. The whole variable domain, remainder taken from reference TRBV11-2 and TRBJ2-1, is EAGVAQSPRYKIIEKRQSVAFWCNPISGHATLYWYQQILGQGPKLLIQFQNNGVVDDSQLPKDRFSAERLKGVDSTLKIQPAKLEDSAVYLCASSLVGHGEQFFGPGTRLTVL.

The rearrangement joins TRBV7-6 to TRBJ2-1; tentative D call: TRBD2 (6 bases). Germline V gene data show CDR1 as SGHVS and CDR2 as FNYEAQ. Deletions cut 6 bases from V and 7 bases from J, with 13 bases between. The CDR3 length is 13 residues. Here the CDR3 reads CASSGGGHNEQFF. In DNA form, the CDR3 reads TGTGCCAGCAGTGGGGGAGGCCATAATGAGCAGTTCTTC.

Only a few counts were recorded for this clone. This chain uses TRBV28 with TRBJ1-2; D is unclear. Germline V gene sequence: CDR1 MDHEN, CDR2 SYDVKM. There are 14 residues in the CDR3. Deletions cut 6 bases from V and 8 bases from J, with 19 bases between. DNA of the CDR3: TGTGCCAGCAGCCTTCCTGGTGGGTACATGGGCTACACCTTC. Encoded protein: CASSLPGGYMGYTF.

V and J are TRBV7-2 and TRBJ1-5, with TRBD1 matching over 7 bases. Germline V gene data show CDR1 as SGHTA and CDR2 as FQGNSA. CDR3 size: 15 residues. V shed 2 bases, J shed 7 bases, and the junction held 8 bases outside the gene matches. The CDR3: CASSLTRQGRQPQHF. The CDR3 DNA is TGTGCCAGCAGCTTAACCCGACAGGGTCGGCAGCCCCAGCATTTT.

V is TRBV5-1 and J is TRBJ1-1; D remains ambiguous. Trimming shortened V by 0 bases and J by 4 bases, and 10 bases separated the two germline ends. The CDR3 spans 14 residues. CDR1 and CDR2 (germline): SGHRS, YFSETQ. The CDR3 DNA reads TGCGCCAGCAGCTTGGAATCCCAGGCCACTGAAGCTTTCTTT. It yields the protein CASSLESQATEAFF.

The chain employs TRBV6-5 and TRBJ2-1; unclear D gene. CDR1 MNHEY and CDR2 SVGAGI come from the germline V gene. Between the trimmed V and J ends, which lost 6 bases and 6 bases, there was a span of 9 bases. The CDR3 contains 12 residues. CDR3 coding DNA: TGTGCCAGCAGCAATGGGTTCAATGAGCAGTTCTTC. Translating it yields CASSNGFNEQFF.

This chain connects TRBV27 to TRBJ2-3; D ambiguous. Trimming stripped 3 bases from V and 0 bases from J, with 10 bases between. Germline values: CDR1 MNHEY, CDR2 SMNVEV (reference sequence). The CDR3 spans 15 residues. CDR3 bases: TGTGCCAGCAGTTTGGGCCCGAGGAGCACAGATACGCAGTATTTT. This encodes CASSLGPRSTDTQYF.

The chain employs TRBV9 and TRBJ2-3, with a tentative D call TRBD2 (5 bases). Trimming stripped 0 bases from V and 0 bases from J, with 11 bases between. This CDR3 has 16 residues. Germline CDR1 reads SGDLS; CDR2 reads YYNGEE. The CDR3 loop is CASSVEERISTDTQYF. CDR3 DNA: TGTGCCAGCAGCGTAGAGGAGCGGATTAGCACAGATACGCAGTATTTT.

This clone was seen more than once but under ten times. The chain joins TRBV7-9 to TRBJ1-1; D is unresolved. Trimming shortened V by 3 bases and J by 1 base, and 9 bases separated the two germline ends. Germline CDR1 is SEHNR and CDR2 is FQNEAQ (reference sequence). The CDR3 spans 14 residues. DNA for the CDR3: TGTGCCAGCAGCTTGGGTCAACGGAACACTGAAGCTTTCTTT. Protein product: CASSLGQRNTEAFF.